Listed below are T cell receptor beta chains from one sample, sequenced in a study of beta chain features in type 1 diabetes. Sequencing was performed with immunoSEQ multiplex PCR; in TCRdb, only in-frame clones are kept and a portion is missing. Of 640,000 or so clones in the sample, around 15% were seen once. Material: naive CD4+ T cells from blood. Source of these receptors: a young man with type 1 diabetes. Each CDR3 is given with its conserved first and last residue. Rows give clone size only sometimes, using once, few, many, or a class for an expanded clone.

clone_size v_call cdr3_aa
NA TRBV13 CASSSLGTGELFF
few TRBV6-5 CASSLNLGTDTQYF
NA TRBV6-4 CASTLAGEYNEQFF
NA TRBV5-6 CASSFGSYNEQFF
NA TRBV6-6 CASSRTGAYEQFF
NA TRBV5-6 CASSLENEQYF
NA TRBV7-2 CASSSVHTGELFF
NA TRBV29-1 CSVERLAENTDTQYF
NA TRBV28 CASIKGGTILGVEAFF
few TRBV29-1 CSVDDLGPGTDTQYF
few TRBV18 CASSPEQGSGNEQFF
NA TRBV7-2 CASSTPEGRNEAFF
NA TRBV6-5 CASMVQGADGYTF
NA TRBV20-1 CSASGETQYF
NA TRBV14 CASSPTVYEQYF
few TRBV11-2 CASSPRQGAADTQYF
few TRBV11-2 CASSPRLAGSSTDTQYF
few TRBV18 CASSPEDRGPEAFF
few TRBV7-9 CASSPGTGREKLFF
few TRBV6-5 CASSPGGEKLFF
NA TRBV4-2 CASSRSSLAGGNNEQFF
few TRBV29-1 CSVDWGEQFF
few TRBV13 CASSASPDSLWTGELFF
NA TRBV29-1 CSASSAGSGSGETQYF
NA TRBV5-6 CASSPGYSEETQYF
NA TRBV9 CASSPPDPVREQYF
NA TRBV14 CASSPSGYGYTF
few TRBV14 CASSQDSVRSDEQYF
few TRBV7-9 CASSWTGDYGYTF
few TRBV6-5 CASSYNGDDYGYTF
NA TRBV7-2 CASSLDRVSYEQYF
NA TRBV7-2 CASSLFSRWVPGYTF
few TRBV6-5 CASSADKGYNQPQHF
few TRBV7-9 CASSQPGSVFATNEKLFF
NA TRBV5-4 CASSRFQGSGANVLTF
NA TRBV30 CAWSGQGRRRNTIYF
NA TRBV11-2 CASSSGRNSYEQYF
few TRBV2 CASRYFEGNTEAFF
NA TRBV5-6 CASRNRGSSYEQYF
NA TRBV7-2 CASSLGVAGLQETQYF
NA TRBV27 CASSPDRGNTEAFF
few TRBV28 CASSHRGQLSGANVLTF
NA TRBV7-3 CASSLQGLKTQYF
few TRBV30 CAWSRQGPDTQYF
NA TRBV27 CASSFLGANVLTF
NA TRBV30 CAWSAPGGSYEQYF